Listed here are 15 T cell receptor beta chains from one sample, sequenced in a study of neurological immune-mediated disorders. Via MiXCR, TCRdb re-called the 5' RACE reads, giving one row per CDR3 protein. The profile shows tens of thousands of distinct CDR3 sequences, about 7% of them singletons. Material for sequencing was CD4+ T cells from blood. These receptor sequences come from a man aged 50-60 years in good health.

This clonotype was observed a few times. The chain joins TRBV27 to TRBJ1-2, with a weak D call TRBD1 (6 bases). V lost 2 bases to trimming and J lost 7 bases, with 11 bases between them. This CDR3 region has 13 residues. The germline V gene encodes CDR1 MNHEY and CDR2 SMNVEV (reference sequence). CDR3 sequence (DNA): TGTGCCAGCAGTTTAGCGGGGGGCGGTGGCTACACCTTC. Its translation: CASSLAGGGGYTF.

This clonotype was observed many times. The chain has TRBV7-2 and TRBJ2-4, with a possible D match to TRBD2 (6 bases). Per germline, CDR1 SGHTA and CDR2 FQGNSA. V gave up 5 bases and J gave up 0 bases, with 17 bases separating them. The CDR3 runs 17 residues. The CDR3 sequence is CASSVPLGAGAKNIQYF. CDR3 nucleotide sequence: TGTGCCAGCAGCGTACCCCTCGGAGCGGGAGCCAAAAACATTCAGTACTTC.

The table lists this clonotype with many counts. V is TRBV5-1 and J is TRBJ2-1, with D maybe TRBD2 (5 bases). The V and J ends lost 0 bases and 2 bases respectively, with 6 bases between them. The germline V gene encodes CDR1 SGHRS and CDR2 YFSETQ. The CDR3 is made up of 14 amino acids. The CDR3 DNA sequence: TGCGCCAGCAGCTTGGGCGGGCCCTACAATGAGCAGTTCTTC. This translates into CASSLGGPYNEQFF.

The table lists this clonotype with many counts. The CDR3 nucleotides are TGTGCCAGTAAACGGGCTAGCGGGACGGAAAACATTCAGTACTTC. This gives the protein CASKRASGTENIQYF. The chain has TRBV19 and TRBJ2-4, with TRBD2 identical over 9 bases. Germline CDR1 and CDR2: LNHDA and SQIVND (reference sequence). The V and J ends lost 7 bases and 5 bases, in that order; junction bases with no gene match: 9. The CDR3 covers 15 residues. Filled out from reference TRBV19 and TRBJ2-4, the complete variable domain reads DGGITQSPKYLFRKEGQNVTLSCEQNLNHDAMYWYRQDPGQGLRLIYYSQIVNDFQKGDIAEGYSVSREKKESFPLTVTSAQKNPTAFYLCASKRASGTENIQYFGAGTRLSVL.

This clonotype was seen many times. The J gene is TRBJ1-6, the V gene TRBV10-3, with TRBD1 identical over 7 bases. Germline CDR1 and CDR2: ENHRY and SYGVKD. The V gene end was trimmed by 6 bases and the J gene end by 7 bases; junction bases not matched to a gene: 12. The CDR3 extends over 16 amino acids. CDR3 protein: CAIRPGAGGDNSPLHF. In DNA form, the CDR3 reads TGTGCCATCAGGCCTGGGGCAGGGGGAGACAATTCACCCCTCCACTTT.

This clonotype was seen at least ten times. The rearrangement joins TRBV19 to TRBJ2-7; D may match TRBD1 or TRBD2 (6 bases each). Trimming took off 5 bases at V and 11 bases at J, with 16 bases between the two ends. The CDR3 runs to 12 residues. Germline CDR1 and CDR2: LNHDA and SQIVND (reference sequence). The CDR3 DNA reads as TGTGCCAGTAGTGCCGCGAGGGGGGTTAAGTACTTC. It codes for CASSAARGVKYF. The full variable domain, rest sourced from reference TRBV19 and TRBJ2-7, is DGGITQSPKYLFRKEGQNVTLSCEQNLNHDAMYWYRQDPGQGLRLIYYSQIVNDFQKGDIAEGYSVSREKKESFPLTVTSAQKNPTAFYLCASSAARGVKYFGPGTRLTVT.

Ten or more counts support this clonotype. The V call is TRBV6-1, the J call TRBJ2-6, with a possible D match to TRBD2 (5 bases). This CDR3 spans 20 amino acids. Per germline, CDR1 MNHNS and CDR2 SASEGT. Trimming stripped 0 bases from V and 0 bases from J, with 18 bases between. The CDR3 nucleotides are TGTGCCAGCAGTGAAGCCTCCGGGGTGGAGGCGCTCTCTGGGGCCAACGTCCTGACTTTC. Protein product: CASSEASGVEALSGANVLTF.

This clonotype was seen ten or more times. The CDR3 sequence is CSTSKEWRDGIYEQYF. DNA of the CDR3: TGCAGTACAAGCAAGGAATGGCGGGACGGAATCTACGAGCAGTACTTC. The chain combines TRBV20-1 with TRBJ2-7; D is perhaps TRBD2 (6 bases). Trimming took off 8 bases at V and 3 bases at J, with 26 bases between the two ends. The CDR3 contains 16 residues. Germline CDR1 reads DFQATT; CDR2 reads SNEGSKA (reference sequence).

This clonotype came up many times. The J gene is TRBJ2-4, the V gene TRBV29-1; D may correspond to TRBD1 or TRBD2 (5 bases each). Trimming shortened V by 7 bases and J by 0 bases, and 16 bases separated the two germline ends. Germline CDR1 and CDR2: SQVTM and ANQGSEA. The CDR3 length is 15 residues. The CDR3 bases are TGCAGCGCCTCCCCCGGGACGGGAGCCAAAAACATTCAGTACTTC. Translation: CSASPGTGAKNIQYF.

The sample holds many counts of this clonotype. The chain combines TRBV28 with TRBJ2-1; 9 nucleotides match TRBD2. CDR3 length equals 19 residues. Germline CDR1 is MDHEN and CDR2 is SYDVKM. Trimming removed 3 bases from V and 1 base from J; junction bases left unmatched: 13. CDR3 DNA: TGTGCCAGCAGTTTTGGGCTAGCGGGGTTAAAGAGGTCCTACAATGAGCAGTTCTTC. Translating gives CASSFGLAGLKRSYNEQFF.

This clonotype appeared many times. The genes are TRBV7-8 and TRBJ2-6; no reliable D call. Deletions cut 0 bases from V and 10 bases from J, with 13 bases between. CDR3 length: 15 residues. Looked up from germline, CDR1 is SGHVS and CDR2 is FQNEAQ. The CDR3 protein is CASSLAYKGPNVLTF. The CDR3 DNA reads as TGTGCCAGCAGCTTAGCGTATAAGGGCCCAAACGTCCTGACTTTC.

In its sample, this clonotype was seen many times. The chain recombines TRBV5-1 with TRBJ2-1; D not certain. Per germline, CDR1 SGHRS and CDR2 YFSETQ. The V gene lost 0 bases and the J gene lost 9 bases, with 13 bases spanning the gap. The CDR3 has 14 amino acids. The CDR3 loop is CASSLVIGVSEQFF. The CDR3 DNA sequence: TGCGCCAGCAGCTTGGTAATAGGTGTTTCTGAGCAGTTCTTC. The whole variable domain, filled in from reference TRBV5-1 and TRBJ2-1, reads KAGVTQTPRYLIKTRGQQVTLSCSPISGHRSVSWYQQTPGQGLQFLFEYFSETQRNKGNFPGRFSGRQFSNSRSEMNVSTLELGDSALYLCASSLVIGVSEQFFGPGTRLTVL.

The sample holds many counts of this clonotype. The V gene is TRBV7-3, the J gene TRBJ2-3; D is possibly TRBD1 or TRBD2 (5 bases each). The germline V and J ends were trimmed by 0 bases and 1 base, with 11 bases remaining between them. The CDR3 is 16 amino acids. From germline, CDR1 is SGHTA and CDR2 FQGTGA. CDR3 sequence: CASSLTRDGGTDTQYF. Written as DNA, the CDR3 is TGTGCCAGCAGCTTAACACGGGACGGCGGCACAGATACGCAGTATTTT.

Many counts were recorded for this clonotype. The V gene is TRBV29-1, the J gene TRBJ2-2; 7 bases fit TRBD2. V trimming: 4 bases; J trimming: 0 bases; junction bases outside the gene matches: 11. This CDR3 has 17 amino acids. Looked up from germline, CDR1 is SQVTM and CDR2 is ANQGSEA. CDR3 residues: CSVAGGGRATNTGELFF. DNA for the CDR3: TGCAGCGTTGCTGGTGGGGGGAGGGCCACGAACACCGGGGAGCTGTTTTTT.

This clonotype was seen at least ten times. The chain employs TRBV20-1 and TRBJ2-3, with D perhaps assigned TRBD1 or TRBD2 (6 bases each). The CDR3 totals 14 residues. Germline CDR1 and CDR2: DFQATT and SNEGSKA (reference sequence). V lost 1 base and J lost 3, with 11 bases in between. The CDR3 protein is CSARARGETDTQYF. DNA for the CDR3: TGCAGTGCTAGAGCGAGGGGGGAAACAGATACGCAGTATTTT.